A selection of T cell receptor beta chains follows, all from one sample in a study of cytomegalovirus exposure and HLA in healthy donors. Profiling relied on immunoSEQ multiplex PCR, and the TCRdb table lists in-frame clones only, not all of them. This sample has roughly 170,000 clones, with over 60% found just once. The specimen was PBMCs. The receptor source for this set is a female donor in good health and CMV-seronegative. Both conserved end residues are part of each CDR3. The D gene is left open where the match is weak. Only part of the rows carry a size: once, few, many, or a class if the clone is expanded.

TRBJ1-3,TRBV2,-,-,-,CASILDRSLGNTIYF
TRBJ2-7,TRBV30,-,TRBD2,TGTGCCTGGAGTGTGGGCGGGAGCTCCTACGAGCAGTACTTC,CAWSVGGSSYEQYF
TRBJ2-5,TRBV5-1,few,TRBD2,TGCGCCAGCAGCCCTTATAGCGGGGGGCCGCAAGAGACCCAGTACTTC,CASSPYSGGPQETQYF
TRBJ2-2,TRBV7-9,-,-,TGTGCCAGCAGCTCGAGAGGGGGGGCCTGGACCGGGGAGCTGTTTTTT,CASSSRGGAWTGELFF
TRBJ2-5,TRBV19,-,-,TGTGCCAGTAGGTTAAGCGGAGCTCAAGAGACCCAGTACTTC,CASRLSGAQETQYF
TRBJ1-1,TRBV19,-,-,TGTGCCAGTAGTATGGGGCAGAGGAACACTGAAGCTTTCTTT,CASSMGQRNTEAFF
TRBJ2-3,TRBV9,few,-,TGTGCCAGCAGCGCGGAGGGCCGGGCTAGGGATACGCAGTATTTT,CASSAEGRARDTQYF
TRBJ2-6,TRBV10-3,few,-,TGTGCCATCGGTATAGGACAGAACTCTGGGGCCAACGGCCTGACTTTC,CAIGIGQNSGANGLTF
TRBJ2-5,TRBV5-4,-,TRBD2,TGTGCCAGCAGCTTGGATTCCCCGGGGGGGACGGAGACCCAGTACTTC,CASSLDSPGGTETQYF
TRBJ2-7,TRBV19,-,TRBD1,TGTGCCAGTAGTATAGCCTTACAGGGGCGGGAGCAGTACTTC,CASSIALQGREQYF
TRBJ2-7,TRBV19,-,-,TGTGCCAGTAGTATGTTCGAGGGCCCCTACGAGCAGTACTTC,CASSMFEGPYEQYF
TRBJ1-1,TRBV19,-,-,TGTGCCAGTAGAGAAGGACACTCGAACACTGAAGCTTTCTTT,CASREGHSNTEAFF
TRBJ2-2,TRBV2,-,-,TGTGCCAGCAGAGGGGGGCGGGGGCGAAGCGGGGAGCTGTTTTTT,CASRGGRGRSGELFF
TRBJ1-5,TRBV5-6,-,-,TGTGCCAGCAGCACGGGATCTCTCAATCAGCCCCAGCATTTT,CASSTGSLNQPQHF
TRBJ2-3,TRBV7-2,-,TRBD2,TGTGCCAGCAGCTTAGTCGGTAGCGGGAGGCTTGACACAGATACGCAGTATTTT,CASSLVGSGRLDTDTQYF
TRBJ2-7,TRBV7-2,-,TRBD2,TGTGCCAGCAGCCCCCCCGGGGCGGGAGGGAAATGGGGGCAGTACTTC,CASSPPGAGGKWGQYF
TRBJ1-1,TRBV6-4,-,TRBD1,TGTGCATCAGGGGGGAACACTGAAGCTTTCTTT,CASGGNTEAFF
TRBJ1-4,TRBV28,-,-,TGTGCCAGCAGTTTATACAGTACAACTAATGAAAAACTGTTTTTT,CASSLYSTTNEKLFF
TRBJ2-3,TRBV5-1,-,-,TGCGCCAGCAGCCGAGGGGGGGCCTCCTTACTCACAGATACGCAGTATTTT,CASSRGGASLLTDTQYF
TRBJ2-1,TRBV7-9,-,TRBD1,TGTGCCAGCAGCTTGGGGCCCGGGACAGGGGACCTTATACGTGATGAGCAGTTCTTC,CASSLGPGTGDLIRDEQFF
TRBJ1-3,TRBV23-1,-,-,TGCGCCAGCAGTCAATCCGCAGTCTCTGGAAACACCATATATTTT,CASSQSAVSGNTIYF
TRBJ2-2,TRBV4-3,medium-sized,-,TGCGCCAGCAGCCAAGAACGACTAGACTACACCGGGGAGCTGTTTTTT,CASSQERLDYTGELFF
TRBJ2-7,TRBV21-1,-,-,TGTGCCAGCACCAATTACTACGAGCAGTACTTC,CASTNYYEQYF
TRBJ2-7,TRBV27,-,TRBD1,TGTGCCAGCAGTTTAACGGGACAGGGACCTCCTTACTTC,CASSLTGQGPPYF
TRBJ1-2,TRBV28,-,TRBD1,TGTGCCAGCAGTTTTAACAGACCCGATAGACAGGGGAGGTATGGCTACACCTTC,CASSFNRPDRQGRYGYTF
TRBJ1-1,TRBV9,-,-,TGTGCCAGCAGCGTAGTCAGGGGTCTTGCTGAAGCTTTCTTT,CASSVVRGLAEAFF
TRBJ2-5,TRBV9,-,-,TGTGCCAGCAGCGTAGAACCCGGGGGTGGAGAGACCCAGTACTTC,CASSVEPGGGETQYF
TRBJ2-3,TRBV6-5,-,-,TGTGCCAGCAGTTCCTCGGACTACTCCCCCCGGGATACGCAGTATTTT,CASSSSDYSPRDTQYF
TRBJ2-2,TRBV7-9,-,TRBD2,TGTGCCACCCGGACTAGCGGTAACACCGGGGAGCTGTTTTTT,CATRTSGNTGELFF